The sequence of this T cell receptor (beta chain) was determined in a study of blood T cell repertoires in COVID-19. For the study at large: Some COVID-19 samples were acute and others convalescent; all came from the United States, Italy and Spain.

The sample holds a few counts of this clone. Germline lookup yields CDR1 MDHEN and CDR2 SYDVKM. The junction had 3 bases not matched to a gene; V was cut back by 3 bases and J by 5 bases. The CDR3 extends over 13 amino acids. As processed by the authors: The assay estimated nucleated cells by amplifying reference gene primers. Sequenced by immunoSEQ multiplex PCR; TCRdb stores in-frame clones only, minus some. The V and J calls and clone size were taken over from that table, and D and trimming were inferred from the DNA. Among under 200,000 clones listed, 85% were seen once. Seattle patients were enrolled while actively infected and followed longitudinally.

This clonotype originated in a woman aged 50 to 65 with COVID-19, enrolled during active disease. V usage is TRBV28 and J usage is TRBJ2-5, with 7 bases lining up with TRBD2. The sample taken for sequencing was peripheral blood. The CDR3 is CASSLGGKETQYF. CDR3 DNA sequence: TGTGCCAGCAGTTTGGGGGGGAAGGAGACCCAGTACTTC.